Included here is one TCR beta chain sequence, with context. The antigen is not known. These data come from a study of PD-1 blockade in classical Hodgkin lymphoma. General study findings and limits: By cycle point C4D1, TCR diversity had risen significantly in CD4+ cells (but not CD8+ cells). The authors have not defined what causes the repertoire differences, possibly disease activity or prior therapy. Diminished baseline TCR diversity has been reported in newly diagnosed patients relative to healthy donors.

CDR1 is LGHNA and CDR2 is YNFKEQ in the germline V gene. Trimming shortened V by 0 bases and J by 6 bases, and 9 bases separated the two germline ends. The length of the CDR3 is 13 residues. TCRdb's copy holds only in-frame clones and misses some; the assay was immunoSEQ multiplex PCR. In the table there are around 9,600 clones, about 83% of which are singletons. Indicated time point: cycle 4 day 1 (C4D1), after five to seven weeks of nivolumab. Relapse was seen in all patients after autologous stem cell transplantation, and brentuximab vedotin exposure was variable. Complete response, partial response or progressive disease constituted the best responses recorded.

The source material was peripheral blood mononuclear cells (PBMCs), sampled before the fourth cycle of nivolumab. The V call is TRBV4-2, the J call TRBJ2-7; D call uncertain. The clonotype comes from a human donor with classical Hodgkin lymphoma. The CDR3 region is CASSQDQRFEQYF. CDR3 DNA sequence: TGTGCCAGCAGCCAAGATCAGAGGTTCGAGCAGTACTTC.